The T cell receptor beta chain described here comes from a study of blood T cell repertoires in COVID-19. Study in general: Italy, Spain and the United States were the sources of the convalescent and acute COVID-19 samples. From T cells, B-cell-depleted T cells, or PBMCs came the material, which was cDNA or gDNA.

In the original workflow: Amplification of reference gene primers provided the estimated nucleated cell counts. The table came from immunoSEQ multiplex PCR; TCRdb's copy has only in-frame clones and leaves some out. V, J and clone size reflect that table, while D and trimming were determined from the DNA. The sample includes some 180,000 clones, nearly 90% seen only once; the top ten take approximately 21%. The CDR3 has 15 amino acids. The germline V gene has CDR1 LGHDT and CDR2 YNNKEL (reference sequence). V gave up 4 bases and J gave up 3 bases; unmatched junction bases: 5. This rearrangement joins TRBV3-1 (or the pseudogene TRBV3-2) to TRBJ1-3, with 8 bases aligning to TRBD1. The TCR comes from a man aged 55 to 69 with active or convalescent COVID-19. The sequenced sample was peripheral blood. The CDR3 region is CASSRNRGFGNTIYF. Here the CDR3 DNA reads TGTGCCAGCAGCCGGAACAGGGGGTTTGGAAACACCATATATTTT.